These 2 T cell receptor beta chains originate from one sample sequenced in a study of graft-versus-host responses after intestinal transplantation. Their antigen targets remain unknown. The data were produced by immunoSEQ multiplex PCR, yet TCRdb's version contains in-frame clones alone and is incomplete. The sample shows about 70,000 clones, roughly 88% of them seen only once. Source: unstimulated CD8+ T cells sorted from spleen or lymph node cells, taken before intestinal transplant. The source of these receptors is a human donor who received an intestinal transplant.

J is TRBJ2-2 and V is TRBV2; 10 bases match TRBD1. Germline CDR1 and CDR2: SNHLY and FYNNEI. The CDR3 totals 14 residues. CDR3 in amino acids: CGRDRGPNTGELFF. The CDR3 DNA follows: TGTGGGAGGGACAGGGGACCGAACACCGGGGAGCTGTTTTTT.

The genes are TRBV11-2 and TRBJ2-3, with 7 bases aligning to TRBD2. The CDR3 totals 15 residues. Germline values: CDR1 SGHAT, CDR2 FQNNGV. V was clipped by 5 bases and J by 0 bases; unmatched bases: 5. The CDR3 loop is CASSQTSLSTDTQYF. In DNA, the CDR3 is TGTGCCAGCAGCCAGACTAGCCTTAGCACAGATACGCAGTATTTT.